This TCR beta chain was captured by sequencing in a study of blood T cell repertoires in COVID-19. Across the study: The study drew acute and convalescent COVID-19 samples from the United States, Italy and Spain. Sample material is recorded as cDNA or gDNA derived from T cells, B-cell-depleted T cells, or PBMCs.

Per the germline V gene, CDR1 is LNHDA and CDR2 is SQIVND (reference sequence). Unmatched junction bases numbered 9, after V lost 4 bases and J lost 5 bases. The CDR3 length is 15 residues. Study processing details: Nucleated cell number was recorded as an estimate derived from reference gene primer amplification. The protocol was immunoSEQ multiplex PCR, while the TCRdb copy is restricted to in-frame clones and leaves out a portion. The V and J calls and the clone size are those of that table, but D and trimming were determined from the DNA. This table has approximately 140,000 clones, roughly nine tenths appearing once. Seattle patient enrollment occurred during active infection, with longitudinal follow-up thereafter.

The sequencing sample was made of peripheral blood. The rearrangement uses TRBV19 and TRBJ2-5; 8 bases line up with TRBD1. The sequence was collected from a man between 18 and 35 years old with COVID-19, enrolled during active disease. CDR3 sequence (DNA): TGTGCCAGTAGTACAATTCGCGGACAGGGTGAGACCCAGTACTTC. It specifies CASSTIRGQGETQYF.